The entry that follows covers one TCR beta chain sequence. CDR3 length equals 16 residues. Germline CDR1 SGHDN, CDR2 FVKESK. Trimming left V 0 bases short and J 6 bases short, with 14 bases between. Profiling relied on immunoSEQ multiplex PCR, and the TCRdb table lists in-frame clones only, not all of them. The sample yields 99,000 or so clones, 85% to 90% seen once. The sample belongs to a study of blood T cell repertoires in COVID-19. Material: peripheral blood. The TCR comes from a man in his fifties with COVID-19, enrolled during active disease. The V call is TRBV14, the J call TRBJ1-4; unclear D gene. The CDR3 DNA is TGTGCCAGCAGCCAAGATTTCGGCAGGCCTGATGAAAAACTGTTTTTT. Amino acids: CASSQDFGRPDEKLFF.